What follows describes a single T cell receptor beta chain. Germline CDR1 and CDR2: MNHEY and SVGEGT. The germline V and J ends were trimmed by 6 bases and 6 bases, with 12 bases remaining between them. This CDR3 is 13 amino acids long. The data were taken from a study of T-cell reconstitution after alpha-beta-depleted transplantation in children. TCRbeta library construction was performed incorporating unique molecular identifiers. TCRdb redid the calling of the PCR reads with MiXCR, one entry per CDR3 protein. Seen here are about half a million distinct CDR3 sequences, around 13% observed once, and the top ten hold approximately 5.4%.

This TCR was sampled from a human donor who donated a stem cell graft to a child with combined immunodeficiency. Material: PBMCs from the stem cell graft donor, obtained from the stem cell graft. The chain combines TRBV6-2 or TRBV6-3 with TRBJ1-5, with D possibly TRBD1 on 5 matching bases. CDR3 region: CASSRGEVQPQHF. The CDR3 region has the DNA TGTGCCAGCAGCCGGGGGGAAGTTCAGCCCCAGCATTTT.